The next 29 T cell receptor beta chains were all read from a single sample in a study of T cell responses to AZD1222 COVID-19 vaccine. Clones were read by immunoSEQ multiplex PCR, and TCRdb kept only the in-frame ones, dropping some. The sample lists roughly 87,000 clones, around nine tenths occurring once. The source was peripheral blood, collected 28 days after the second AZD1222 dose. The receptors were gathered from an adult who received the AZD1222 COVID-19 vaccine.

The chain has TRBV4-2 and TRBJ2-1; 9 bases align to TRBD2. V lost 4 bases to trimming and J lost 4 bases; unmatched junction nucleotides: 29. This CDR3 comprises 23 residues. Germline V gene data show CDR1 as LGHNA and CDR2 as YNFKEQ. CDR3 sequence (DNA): TGTGCCAGCAGCCTAGCCGGGCCGGGGAAGGTAGCGGGAGCCCGGACTCAGTACAATGAGCAGTTCTTC. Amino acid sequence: CASSLAGPGKVAGARTQYNEQFF.

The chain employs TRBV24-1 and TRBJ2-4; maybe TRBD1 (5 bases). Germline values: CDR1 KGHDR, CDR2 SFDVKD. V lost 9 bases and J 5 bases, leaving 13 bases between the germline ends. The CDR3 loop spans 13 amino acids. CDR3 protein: CATSGTGENIQYF. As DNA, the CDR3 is TGTGCCACCTCCGGCACAGGCGAAAACATTCAGTACTTC.

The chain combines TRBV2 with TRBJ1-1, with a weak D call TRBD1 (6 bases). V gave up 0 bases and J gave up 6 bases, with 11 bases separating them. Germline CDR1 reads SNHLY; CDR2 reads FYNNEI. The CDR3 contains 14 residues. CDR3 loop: CASSEAQGLPEAFF. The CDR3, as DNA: TGTGCCAGCAGTGAAGCCCAGGGGTTGCCTGAAGCTTTCTTT. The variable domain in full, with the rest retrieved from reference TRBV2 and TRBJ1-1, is EPEVTQTPSHQVTQMGQEVILRCVPISNHLYFYWYRQILGQKVEFLVSFYNNEISEKSEIFDDQFSVERPDGSNFTLKIRSTKLEDSAMYFCASSEAQGLPEAFFGQGTRLTVV.

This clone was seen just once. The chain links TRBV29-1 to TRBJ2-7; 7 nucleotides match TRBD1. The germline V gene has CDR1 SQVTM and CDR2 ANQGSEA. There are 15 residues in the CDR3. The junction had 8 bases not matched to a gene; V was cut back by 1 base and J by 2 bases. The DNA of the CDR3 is TGCAGCGTTGAAGTTACAGGGGTTGAAACCTACGAGCAGTACTTC. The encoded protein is CSVEVTGVETYEQYF.

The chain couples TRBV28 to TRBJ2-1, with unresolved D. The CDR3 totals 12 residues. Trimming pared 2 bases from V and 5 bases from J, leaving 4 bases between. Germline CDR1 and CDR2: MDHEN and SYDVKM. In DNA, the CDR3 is TGTGCCAGCAGTTTAACTAACAATGAGCAGTTCTTC. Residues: CASSLTNNEQFF.

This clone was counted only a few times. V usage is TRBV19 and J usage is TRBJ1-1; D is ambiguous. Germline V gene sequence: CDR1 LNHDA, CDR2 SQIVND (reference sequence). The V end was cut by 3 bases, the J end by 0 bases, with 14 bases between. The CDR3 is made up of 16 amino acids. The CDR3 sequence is CASSIREAGMNTEAFF. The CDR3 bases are TGTGCCAGTAGTATTCGGGAGGCCGGGATGAACACTGAAGCTTTCTTT. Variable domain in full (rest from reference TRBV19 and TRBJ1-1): DGGITQSPKYLFRKEGQNVTLSCEQNLNHDAMYWYRQDPGQGLRLIYYSQIVNDFQKGDIAEGYSVSREKKESFPLTVTSAQKNPTAFYLCASSIREAGMNTEAFFGQGTRLTVV.

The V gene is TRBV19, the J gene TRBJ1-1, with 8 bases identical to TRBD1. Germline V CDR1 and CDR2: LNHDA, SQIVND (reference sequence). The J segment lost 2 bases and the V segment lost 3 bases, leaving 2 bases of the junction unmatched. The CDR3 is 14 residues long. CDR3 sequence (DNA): TGTGCCAGTAGTATGGACAGGGTAAACACTGAAGCTTTCTTT. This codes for CASSMDRVNTEAFF.

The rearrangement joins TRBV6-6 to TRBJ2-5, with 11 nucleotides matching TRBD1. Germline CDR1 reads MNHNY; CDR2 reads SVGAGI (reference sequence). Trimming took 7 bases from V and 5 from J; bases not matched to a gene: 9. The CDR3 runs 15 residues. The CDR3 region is CASTQGQGVEETQYF. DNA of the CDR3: TGTGCCAGCACCCAGGGACAGGGGGTGGAGGAGACCCAGTACTTC.

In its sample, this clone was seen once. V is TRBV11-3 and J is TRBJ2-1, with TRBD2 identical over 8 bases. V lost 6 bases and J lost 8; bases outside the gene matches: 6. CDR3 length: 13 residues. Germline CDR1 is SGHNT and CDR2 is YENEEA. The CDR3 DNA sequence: TGTGCCAGCAGGGCTAGCGGGTCCCATGAGCAGTTCTTC. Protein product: CASRASGSHEQFF.

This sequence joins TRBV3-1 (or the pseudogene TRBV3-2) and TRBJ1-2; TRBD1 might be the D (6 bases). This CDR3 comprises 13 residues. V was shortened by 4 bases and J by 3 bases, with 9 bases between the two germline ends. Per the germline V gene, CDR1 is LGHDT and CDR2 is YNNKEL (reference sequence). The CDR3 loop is CASSPHRDYGYTF. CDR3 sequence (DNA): TGTGCCAGCAGCCCCCACAGGGACTATGGCTACACCTTC.

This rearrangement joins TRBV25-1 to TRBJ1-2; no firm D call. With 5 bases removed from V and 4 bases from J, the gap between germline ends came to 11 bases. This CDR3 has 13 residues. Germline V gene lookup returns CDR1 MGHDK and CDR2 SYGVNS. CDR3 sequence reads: CASSPGPGYGYTF. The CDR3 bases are TGTGCCAGCAGTCCAGGCCCCGGCTATGGCTACACCTTC.

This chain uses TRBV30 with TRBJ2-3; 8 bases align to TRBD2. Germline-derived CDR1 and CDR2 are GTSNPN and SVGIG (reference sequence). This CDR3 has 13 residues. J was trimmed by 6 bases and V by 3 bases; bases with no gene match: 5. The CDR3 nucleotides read TGTGCCTGGAGCAAGCGGGAGATGGATACGCAGTATTTT. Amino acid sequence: CAWSKREMDTQYF.

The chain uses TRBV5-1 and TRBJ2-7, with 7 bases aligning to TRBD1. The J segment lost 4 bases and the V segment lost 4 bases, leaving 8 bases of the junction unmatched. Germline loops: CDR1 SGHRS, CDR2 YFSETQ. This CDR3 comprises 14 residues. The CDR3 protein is CASSRRDSTYEQYF. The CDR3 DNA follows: TGCGCCAGCAGCCGCCGGGACAGTACATACGAGCAGTACTTC.

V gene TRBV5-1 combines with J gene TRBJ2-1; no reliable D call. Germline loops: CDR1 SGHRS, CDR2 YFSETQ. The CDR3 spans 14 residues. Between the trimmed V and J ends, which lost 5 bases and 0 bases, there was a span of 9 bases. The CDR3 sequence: CASRRNPSYNEQFF. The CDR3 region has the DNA TGCGCCAGCAGGAGGAACCCCTCCTACAATGAGCAGTTCTTC.

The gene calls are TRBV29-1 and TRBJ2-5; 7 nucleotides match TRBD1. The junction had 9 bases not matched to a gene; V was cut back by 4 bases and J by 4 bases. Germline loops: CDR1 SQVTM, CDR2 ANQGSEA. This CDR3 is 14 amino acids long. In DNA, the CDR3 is TGCAGCGTTGCAGTTGGACAGGCCGGAGAGACCCAGTACTTC. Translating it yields CSVAVGQAGETQYF.

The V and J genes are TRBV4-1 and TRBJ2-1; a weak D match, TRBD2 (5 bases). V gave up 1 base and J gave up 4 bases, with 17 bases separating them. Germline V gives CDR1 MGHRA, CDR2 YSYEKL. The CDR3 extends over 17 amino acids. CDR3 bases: TGCGCCAGCAGCCAAGTAGAAAGCGGATCGGGGTACAATGAGCAGTTCTTC. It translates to CASSQVESGSGYNEQFF.

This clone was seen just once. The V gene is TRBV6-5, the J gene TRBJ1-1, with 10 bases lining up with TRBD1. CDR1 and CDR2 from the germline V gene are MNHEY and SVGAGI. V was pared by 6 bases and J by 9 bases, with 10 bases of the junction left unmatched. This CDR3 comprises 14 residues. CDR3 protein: CASRRTGQGLQAFF. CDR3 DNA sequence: TGTGCCAGCAGACGAACGGGACAGGGGCTTCAAGCTTTCTTT.

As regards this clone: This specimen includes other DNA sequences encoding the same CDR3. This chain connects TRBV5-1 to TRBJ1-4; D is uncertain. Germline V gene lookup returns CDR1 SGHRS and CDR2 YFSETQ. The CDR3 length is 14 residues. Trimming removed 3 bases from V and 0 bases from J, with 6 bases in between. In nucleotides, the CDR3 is TGCGCCAGCAGCTCCGACTCAACTAATGAAAAACTGTTTTTT. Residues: CASSSDSTNEKLFF.

The CDR3 sequence is CASSERRPSNSPLHF. The CDR3 DNA sequence: TGTGCCAGCAGTGAACGGAGGCCCTCTAATTCACCCCTCCACTTT. V gene TRBV2 combines with J gene TRBJ1-6; D is unresolved. V was pared by 2 bases and J by 6 bases, with 11 bases between. This CDR3 is built from 15 residues. The germline gives CDR1 SNHLY, CDR2 FYNNEI.

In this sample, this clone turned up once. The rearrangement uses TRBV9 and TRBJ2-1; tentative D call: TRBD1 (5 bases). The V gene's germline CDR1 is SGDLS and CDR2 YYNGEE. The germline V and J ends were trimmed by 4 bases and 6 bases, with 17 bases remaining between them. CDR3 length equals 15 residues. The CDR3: CASSPWEEGANEQFF. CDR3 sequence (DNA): TGTGCCAGCAGCCCCTGGGAAGAAGGGGCCAATGAGCAGTTCTTC.

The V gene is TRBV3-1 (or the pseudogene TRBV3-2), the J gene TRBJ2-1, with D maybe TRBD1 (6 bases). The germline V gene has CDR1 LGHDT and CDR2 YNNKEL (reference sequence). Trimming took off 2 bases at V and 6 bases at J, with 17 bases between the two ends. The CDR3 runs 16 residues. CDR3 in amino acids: CASSQQGSRRRNEQFF. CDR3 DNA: TGTGCCAGCAGCCAACAGGGGTCACGGCGCCGCAATGAGCAGTTCTTC.

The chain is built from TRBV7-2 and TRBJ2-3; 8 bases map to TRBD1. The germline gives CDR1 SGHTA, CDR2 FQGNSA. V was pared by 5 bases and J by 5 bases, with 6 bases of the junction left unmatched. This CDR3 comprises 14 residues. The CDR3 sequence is CASSQGQGLDTQYF. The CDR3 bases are TGTGCCAGCAGCCAAGGACAGGGTTTAGATACGCAGTATTTT.

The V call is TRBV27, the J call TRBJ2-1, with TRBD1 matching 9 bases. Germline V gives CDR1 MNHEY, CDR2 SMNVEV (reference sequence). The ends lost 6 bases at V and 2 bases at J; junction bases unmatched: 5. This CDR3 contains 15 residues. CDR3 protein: CASRFRDRAYNEQFF. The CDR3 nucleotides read TGTGCCAGCAGATTCCGGGACAGGGCCTACAATGAGCAGTTCTTC.

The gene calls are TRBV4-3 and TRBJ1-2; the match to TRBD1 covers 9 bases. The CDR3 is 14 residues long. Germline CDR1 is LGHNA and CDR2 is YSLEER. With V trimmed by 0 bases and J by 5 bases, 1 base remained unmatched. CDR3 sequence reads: CASSQDDRGYGYTF. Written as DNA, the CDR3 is TGCGCCAGCAGCCAAGACGACAGGGGGTATGGCTACACCTTC.

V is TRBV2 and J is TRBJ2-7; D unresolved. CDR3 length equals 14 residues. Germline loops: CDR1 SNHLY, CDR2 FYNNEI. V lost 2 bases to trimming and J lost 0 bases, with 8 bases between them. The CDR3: CASSEQENSYEQYF. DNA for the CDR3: TGTGCCAGCAGTGAACAGGAAAACTCCTACGAGCAGTACTTC.

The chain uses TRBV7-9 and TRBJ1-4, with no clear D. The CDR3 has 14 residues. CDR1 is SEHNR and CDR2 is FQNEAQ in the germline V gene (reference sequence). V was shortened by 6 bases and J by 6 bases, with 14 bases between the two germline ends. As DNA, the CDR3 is TGTGCCAGCAGTTATGCCCCAGGTGATGAAAAACTGTTTTTT. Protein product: CASSYAPGDEKLFF.

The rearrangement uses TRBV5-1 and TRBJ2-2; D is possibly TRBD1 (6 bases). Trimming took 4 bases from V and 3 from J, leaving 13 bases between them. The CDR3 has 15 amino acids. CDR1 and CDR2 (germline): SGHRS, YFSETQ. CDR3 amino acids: CASSPGTHYTGELFF. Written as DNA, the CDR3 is TGCGCCAGCAGCCCTGGGACACATTACACCGGGGAGCTGTTTTTT.

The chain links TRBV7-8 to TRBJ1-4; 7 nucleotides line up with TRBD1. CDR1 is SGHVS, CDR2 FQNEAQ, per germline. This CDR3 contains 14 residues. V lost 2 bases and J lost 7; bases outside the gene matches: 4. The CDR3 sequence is CASSLRGRIEKLFF. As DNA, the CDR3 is TGTGCCAGCAGCTTAAGGGGGCGGATTGAAAAACTGTTTTTT.

The CDR3 is CASSDSLNTEAFF. The DNA of the CDR3 is TGTGCCAGCAGTGACTCACTGAACACTGAAGCTTTCTTT. The rearrangement joins TRBV6-4 to TRBJ1-1; D is unresolved. CDR3 length equals 13 residues. CDR1 MRHNA and CDR2 SNTAGT come from the germline V gene. The V end was cut by 0 bases, the J end by 0 bases, with 2 bases between.